Reported below is one T cell receptor (beta chain). Its antigen is as yet unknown. At one end the junction does not follow the germline gene, possibly because of a read error. The CDR3 is made up of 14 amino acids. Germline CDR1 SNHLY, CDR2 FYNNEI. 60 Vbeta and 13 Jbeta primers were used in PCR. Per the original methods: Unique TCR beta chains numbered about 79 million in a later analysis, with roughly 10 million shared. This table comes from immunoSEQ multiplex PCR, and its TCRdb copy is limited to in-frame clones, with some not included. V, J and clone size derive from that table, while D and trimming were established from the DNA sequence. The repertoire consists of under 150,000 clones, with about 80% occurring once and the leading ten covering approximately 5%. This entry is derived from a study of cytomegalovirus exposure and HLA in healthy donors. Regarding the study as a whole: As a later analysis revealed, the rate of TCR association differed by HLA locus, with DRB1 most and HLA-C fewest.

The receptor comes from a young woman in good health and CMV-seropositive. The material sequenced was PBMCs. The chain uses TRBV2 and TRBJ2-1, with 8 bases identical to TRBD2. CDR3 protein: CASPRGGRLNEQFF. CDR3 in DNA: TGCGCCAGCCCTCGGGGGGGCCGTTTAAATGAGCAGTTCTTC.